Below, one T cell receptor beta chain is given with its context. Antigen: not known. The primer mix had 60 Vbeta and 13 Jbeta primers. Using immunoSEQ multiplex PCR, the repertoire was profiled, and TCRdb retains in-frame clones only, with some absent. The sample data list tens of thousands of clones. The data derive from a study of cytomegalovirus exposure and HLA in healthy donors. Notes on the study in general: In a later analysis, a missense DCLRE1C variant was linked to TCR beta V- and J-gene trimming. The authors judged a highly shared variant cluster likely a sequencing artifact.

Between the trimmed V and J ends, which lost 3 bases and 1 base, there was a span of 7 bases. The CDR3 runs 13 residues. Germline values: CDR1 SGDLS, CDR2 YYNGEE. V and J are TRBV9 and TRBJ1-1; D is perhaps TRBD1 (6 bases). The receptor was derived from a man aged 40-55 years in good health and CMV-seronegative. Material for sequencing was PBMCs. In nucleotides, the CDR3 is TGTGCCAGCAGCGGCAGGGGGAACACTGAAGCTTTCTTT. This gives the protein CASSGRGNTEAFF. Complete variable domain (other parts from reference TRBV9 and TRBJ1-1): DSGVTQTPKHLITATGQRVTLRCSPRSGDLSVYWYQQSLDQGLQFLIQYYNGEERAKGNILERFSAQQFPDLHSELNLSSLELGDSALYFCASSGRGNTEAFFGQGTRLTVV.